This TCR beta chain comes out of a study of blood T cell repertoires in COVID-19. The wider study: Both acute and convalescent COVID-19 samples were obtained from the United States, Italy and Spain. In each case, the material was cDNA or gDNA derived from T cells, B-cell-depleted T cells, or PBMCs.

The table lists this clone with a few counts. As processed by the authors: Estimation of nucleated cell counts relied on the amplification of reference gene primers. The repertoire was sequenced with immunoSEQ multiplex PCR; TCRdb's copy has only in-frame clones and lacks some. V and J calls and clone size are given by that table; D and trimming were obtained from the DNA. The profile shows over 130,000 clones, approximately 78% of them singletons. The TCR originated in an elderly woman with acute or convalescent COVID-19. Sequencing was performed on peripheral blood.

For the CDR3, the DNA is TGTGCCAGCAACTCGATAGTCTCCGAGCAGTACTTC. Amino acids: CASNSIVSEQYF. The V and J genes are TRBV28 and TRBJ2-7, with no clear D. CDR3 length equals 12 residues. V was cut by 7 bases and J by 6 bases, with 13 bases left in between. Per the germline V gene, CDR1 is MDHEN and CDR2 is SYDVKM.